This T cell receptor beta chain stems from a study of OX40 agonist ivuxolimab in advanced cancers. On the study more broadly: Prior checkpoint blockade (anti-PD-1, anti-PD-L1 or anti-CTLA-4) was permitted; about 40% had it. Broader study findings: CD4+ and CD8+ blood T cells expanded clonally by week 6 at 0.1 to 3.0 mg/kg.

This clone has a single count. The antigen is undetermined. The CDR3 covers 18 residues. Losses at the gene ends were 0 bases for V and 2 bases for J; bases not matched to a gene: 8. Looked up from germline, CDR1 is SNHLY and CDR2 is FYNNEI. Libraries were prepared by immunoSEQ multiplex PCR; TCRdb keeps only in-frame clonotypes and omits some of them. The sample has under 80,000 clones; roughly four fifths are singletons. The receptor's source is an adult with an advanced solid tumor such as melanoma, head and neck, liver or kidney cancer. The chain employs TRBV2 and TRBJ2-2; 8 nucleotides match TRBD1. The sequenced sample was CD4+ or CD8+ T cells sorted from blood, obtained in a trial of the OX40 agonist ivuxolimab. The CDR3 bases are TGTGCCAGCAGTGAAGCTGAAGGCAGGGGGCGAAACACCGGGGAGCTGTTTTTT. Its protein product is CASSEAEGRGRNTGELFF.